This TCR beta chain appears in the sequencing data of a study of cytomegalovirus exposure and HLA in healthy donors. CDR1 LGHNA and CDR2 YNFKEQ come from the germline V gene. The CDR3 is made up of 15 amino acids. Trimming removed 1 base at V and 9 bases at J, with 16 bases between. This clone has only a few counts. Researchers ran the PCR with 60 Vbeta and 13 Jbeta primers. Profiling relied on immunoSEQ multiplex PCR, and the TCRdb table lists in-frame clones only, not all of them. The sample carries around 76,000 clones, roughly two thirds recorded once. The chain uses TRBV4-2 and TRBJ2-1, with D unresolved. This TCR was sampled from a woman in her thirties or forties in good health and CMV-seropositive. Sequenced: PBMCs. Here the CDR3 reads CASSQGVRGSGEQFF. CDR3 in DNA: TGTGCCAGCAGCCAAGGAGTCCGTGGGTCGGGTGAGCAGTTCTTC.